This record looks at one T cell receptor (beta chain) sequence and its context. These data originate in a study of blood T cell repertoires in COVID-19. Background on the study: Italy, Spain and the United States were the sources of the convalescent and acute COVID-19 samples. T cells, B-cell-depleted T cells, or PBMCs provided the cDNA or gDNA that served as material.

In the source study's methods: How many nucleated cells were present was estimated from reference gene primer amplification. Clones were read by immunoSEQ multiplex PCR, and TCRdb kept only the in-frame ones, dropping some. The V and J calls and the clone size are those of that table, but D and trimming were determined from the DNA. The profile shows about 260,000 clones, roughly 84% of them singletons. The CDR3 consists of 15 residues. Trimming at V came to 7 bases and at J to 4 bases, leaving 9 bases not matched to a gene. Per germline, CDR1 LNHDA and CDR2 SQIVND (reference sequence). Sequencing used peripheral blood. The source is a man between 60 and 70 years old with acute or convalescent COVID-19. The chain links TRBV19 to TRBJ2-7, with 11 bases aligning to TRBD1. The CDR3 region has the DNA TGTGCCAGTACTATGAGGACAGGGGGCGGTTACGAGCAGTACTTC. This codes for CASTMRTGGGYEQYF.